This T cell receptor beta chain was retrieved from a study of technical replicates of blood from a handful of donors. The assay was immunoSEQ multiplex PCR, and TCRdb's table has in-frame clones only and misses some. The table records 100,000 or so clones, nearly 96% of them present only once. The clonotype was recovered from a human donor in good health. Sequencing input: T cells isolated from PBMCs.

Here the CDR3 reads CAIRKREGTDTQYF. The CDR3 DNA follows: TGTGCCATCAGGAAGCGGGAGGGCACAGATACGCAGTATTTT. The V and J genes are TRBV10-3 and TRBJ2-3; 9 nucleotides match TRBD2. The germline V gene encodes CDR1 ENHRY and CDR2 SYGVKD. The length of the CDR3 is 14 residues. Trimming at V came to 6 bases and at J to 1 base, leaving 2 bases not matched to a gene.